The 22 T cell receptor beta chains below all came from one sample that was sequenced in a study of cytomegalovirus exposure and HLA in healthy donors (TCRdb year 2017). The library was prepared using the immunoSEQ multiplex PCR assay. A mixture of 60 forward primers for TCR Vbeta segments and 13 reverse primers for TCR Jbeta segments was used in the multiplex PCR. Drawn from immuneACCESS, this table holds only the in-frame rearrangements with V and J called that TCRdb kept. Clones are partly lost; checked studies trace under half to an unresolved V gene and leave the rest unexplained. Counted in this sample were 200,000 or so clones; more than 75% of them appeared once. The ten largest account for around 1.4% of the sample. The sample consisted of PBMCs. These receptors were obtained from a human donor in good health.

The genes are TRBV5-4 and TRBJ2-5, with 7 bases identical to TRBD1. CDR1 is SGHNT and CDR2 is YYREEE in the germline V gene (reference sequence). The CDR3 contains 14 residues. The junction had 9 bases not matched to a gene; V was cut back by 9 bases and J by 1 base. The CDR3: CATNRQGSQETQYF. The CDR3 nucleotides read TGTGCCACCAATCGACAGGGAAGCCAAGAGACCCAGTACTTC.

This clone has a handful of counts. The chain has TRBV19 and TRBJ1-4; D is perhaps TRBD1 (6 bases). CDR1 and CDR2 from the germline V gene are LNHDA and SQIVND (reference sequence). V lost 8 bases and J 5 bases, leaving 24 bases between the germline ends. The CDR3 is 17 amino acids. In nucleotides, the CDR3 is TGTGCCAGTCGCCAATCCCCGCTCGGACAGCAAAATGAAAAACTGTTTTTT. It codes for CASRQSPLGQQNEKLFF.

The chain employs TRBV7-2 and TRBJ2-7; the D gene is possibly TRBD2 (5 bases). The CDR3 runs to 13 residues. V was trimmed by 5 bases and J by 6 bases, leaving 14 bases between them. The germline CDR1 and CDR2 sequences are SGHTA and FQGNSA. The chain's CDR3 is CASSHAGLGEQYF. The CDR3 DNA reads as TGTGCCAGCAGCCACGCGGGCTTAGGCGAGCAGTACTTC.

V and J are TRBV5-1 and TRBJ1-1; D might be TRBD1 (5 bases). Germline V gene sequence: CDR1 SGHRS, CDR2 YFSETQ. The CDR3 is 14 residues long. Trimming left V 3 bases short and J 3 bases short, with 12 bases between. DNA for the CDR3: TGCGCCAGCAGCTACTACTCCAGGGACACTGAAGCTTTCTTT. The encoded protein is CASSYYSRDTEAFF.

This rearrangement joins TRBV5-1 to TRBJ2-7, with a tentative D call TRBD1 (6 bases). Trimming took off 1 base at V and 7 bases at J, with 21 bases between the two ends. The CDR3 is 16 residues long. Per germline, CDR1 SGHRS and CDR2 YFSETQ. The CDR3 loop is CASSLLEQGPTSEQYF. In DNA form, the CDR3 reads TGCGCCAGCAGCTTGCTCGAACAGGGCCCCACCTCGGAGCAGTACTTC.

This chain uses TRBV30 with TRBJ1-2; no clear D. V lost 3 bases and J 2 bases, leaving 13 bases between the germline ends. Germline V gene data show CDR1 as GTSNPN and CDR2 as SVGIG (reference sequence). CDR3 length: 14 residues. The CDR3, as DNA: TGTGCCTGGAGCGTCCCTTACAGCAACTATGGCTACACCTTC. Residues: CAWSVPYSNYGYTF.

The chain carries TRBV18 and TRBJ1-4, with 10 positions matching TRBD1. From germline, CDR1 is KGHSH and CDR2 LQKENI. The CDR3 spans 16 residues. Unmatched junction bases numbered 7, after V lost 1 base and J lost 8 bases. CDR3 coding DNA: TGTGCCAGCTCACCACGATCGGACAGGGGGGAAGAAAAACTGTTTTTT. Its protein is CASSPRSDRGEEKLFF.

Details on this clone: Sequence at one end of the junction differs from germline and may be a read error. The rearrangement joins TRBV7-9 to TRBJ1-5; TRBD1 matches 8 bases. Germline CDR1 reads SEHNR; CDR2 reads FQNEAQ (reference sequence). This CDR3 is built from 18 residues. CDR3: CSSSLARQGTRGNQPQHF. The CDR3 nucleotides are TGTTCCAGCAGCTTAGCGCGACAGGGGACAAGAGGCAATCAGCCCCAGCATTTT.

V and J are TRBV19 and TRBJ2-1; 12 bases align to TRBD2. The CDR3 is 19 residues long. The trim removed 5 bases at V and 0 bases at J, leaving 11 bases unmatched. Germline V gene data show CDR1 as LNHDA and CDR2 as SQIVND (reference sequence). In DNA, the CDR3 is TGTGCCAGTAGTCCCCCCCGGACTAGCGGGATTAGCTCCTACAATGAGCAGTTCTTC. This sequence encodes CASSPPRTSGISSYNEQFF. Filled out from reference TRBV19 and TRBJ2-1, the complete variable domain reads DGGITQSPKYLFRKEGQNVTLSCEQNLNHDAMYWYRQDPGQGLRLIYYSQIVNDFQKGDIAEGYSVSREKKESFPLTVTSAQKNPTAFYLCASSPPRTSGISSYNEQFFGPGTRLTVL.

The rearrangement uses TRBV7-2 and TRBJ2-7; D remains unclear. The length of the CDR3 is 15 residues. Trimming stripped 3 bases from V and 3 bases from J, with 15 bases between. CDR1 is SGHTA and CDR2 is FQGNSA in the germline V gene. CDR3 residues: CASSLSAVTDYEQYF. Here the CDR3 DNA reads TGTGCCAGCAGCTTGTCCGCGGTTACGGACTACGAGCAGTACTTC.

The chain uses TRBV6-1 and TRBJ1-4; D is perhaps TRBD1 (6 bases). V lost 0 bases, J lost 6 bases, and 14 bases lay in between. The CDR3 length is 16 residues. Germline CDR1 and CDR2: MNHNS and SASEGT. CDR3 protein: CASSEALGALDEKLFF. The CDR3 DNA is TGTGCCAGCAGTGAAGCGCTGGGGGCTCTAGATGAAAAACTGTTTTTT.

This clone appeared a single time. The chain carries TRBV7-3 and TRBJ2-2; weak D call: TRBD1 (6 bases). Trimming took off 4 bases at V and 0 bases at J, with 27 bases between the two ends. The CDR3 has 21 amino acids. Germline V gene data show CDR1 as SGHTA and CDR2 as FQGTGA. The CDR3 DNA sequence: TGTGCCAGCAGCTCCACTCCCGCCAATTATCCCAGGACAGCGAACACCGGGGAGCTGTTTTTT. Its translation: CASSSTPANYPRTANTGELFF.

This clone was counted a single time. The chain joins TRBV19 to TRBJ2-5; D may be TRBD1 (6 bases). CDR1 is LNHDA and CDR2 is SQIVND in the germline V gene (reference sequence). This CDR3 is built from 15 residues. Trimming left V 1 base short and J 0 bases short, with 9 bases between. CDR3 bases: TGTGCCAGTAGTATAGGGACAGAGGACCAAGAGACCCAGTACTTC. Translated: CASSIGTEDQETQYF.

The V and J genes are TRBV28 and TRBJ2-1; TRBD2 matches at 7 bases. CDR1 is MDHEN and CDR2 is SYDVKM in the germline V gene. The CDR3 extends over 15 amino acids. V shed 7 bases, J shed 9 bases, and the junction held 15 bases outside the gene matches. The CDR3 DNA is TGTGCCAGCACCCCATCGGGGGGTCCGTTGAGTGAGCAGTTCTTC. This encodes CASTPSGGPLSEQFF.

The rearrangement uses TRBV5-5 and TRBJ2-7; TRBD1 matches at 8 bases. V was pared by 4 bases and J by 6 bases, with 6 bases of the junction left unmatched. Germline lookup yields CDR1 SGHKS and CDR2 YYEKEE (reference sequence). The CDR3 extends over 13 amino acids. The CDR3 here is CASSRGQGFEQYF. As DNA, the CDR3 is TGTGCCAGCAGCCGCGGACAGGGTTTCGAGCAGTACTTC.

This chain joins TRBV6-5 and TRBJ1-2, with a weak D call TRBD1 (5 bases). V was trimmed by 4 bases and J by 4 bases, leaving 13 bases between them. Germline loops: CDR1 MNHEY, CDR2 SVGAGI. CDR3 length: 14 residues. CDR3 loop: CASSFGGVVYGYTF. The CDR3 DNA reads TGTGCCAGCAGTTTTGGAGGGGTTGTCTATGGCTACACCTTC.

The V and J genes are TRBV21-1 and TRBJ2-1; the D call in the table, TRBD1, was not verified against the DNA. TRBV21-1 is assigned pseudogene status. The CDR3 runs to 15 residues. CDR3 bases: TGTGCCAGCAGCCATCCCCATTGCTCCTACAATGAGCAGTTCTTC. It yields the protein CASSHPHCSYNEQFF.

In its sample, this clone was seen once. The V gene is TRBV18, the J gene TRBJ2-6, with 7 bases identical to TRBD1. V shed 8 bases, J shed 2 bases, and the junction held 12 bases outside the gene matches. The CDR3 spans 17 residues. The V gene's germline CDR1 is KGHSH and CDR2 LQKENI. CDR3 DNA: TGTGCCAGCCGTCTCGGGACAGCCTCACCTGGGGCCAACGTCCTGACTTTC. Encoded protein: CASRLGTASPGANVLTF.

This chain connects TRBV9 to TRBJ2-1, with 14 nucleotides matching TRBD2. The CDR3 spans 16 residues. Germline V gene sequence: CDR1 SGDLS, CDR2 YYNGEE. V was pared by 4 bases and J by 7 bases, with 7 bases of the junction left unmatched. The CDR3: CASSPTSGRAINEQFF. CDR3 DNA: TGTGCCAGCAGCCCGACTAGCGGGAGGGCAATAAATGAGCAGTTCTTC.

The table lists this clone with a count of one. The chain employs TRBV27 and TRBJ2-4; TRBD2 aligns across 10 bases. The J segment lost 0 bases and the V segment lost 5 bases, leaving 16 bases of the junction unmatched. CDR3 length: 20 amino acids. The V gene's germline CDR1 is MNHEY and CDR2 SMNVEV (reference sequence). DNA for the CDR3: TGTGCCAGCAGTGGGGGCTTGGCTAGCGGGAGTGGGGCAGCCAAAAACATTCAGTACTTC. It is translated as CASSGGLASGSGAAKNIQYF.

This clone was counted a few times. This sequence joins TRBV10-3 and TRBJ1-4; 10 bases agree with TRBD1. Germline V gene data show CDR1 as ENHRY and CDR2 as SYGVKD. This CDR3 contains 17 residues. The ends lost 5 bases at V and 3 bases at J; junction bases unmatched: 9. The CDR3 bases are TGTGCCATCAGTTCCGGGCCGGGACAGGGGTCTAATGAAAAACTGTTTTTT. Its translation is CAISSGPGQGSNEKLFF.

The rearrangement joins TRBV7-9 to TRBJ1-4, with TRBD1 as a possible D gene (6 bases). V lost 4 bases and J 8 bases, leaving 17 bases between the germline ends. The CDR3 covers 15 residues. Germline V lookup: CDR1 SEHNR, CDR2 FQNEAQ (reference sequence). CDR3 sequence (DNA): TGTGCCAGCAGCTCAGGGGACGGGCTATTGGAAAAACTGTTTTTT. This codes for CASSSGDGLLEKLFF.